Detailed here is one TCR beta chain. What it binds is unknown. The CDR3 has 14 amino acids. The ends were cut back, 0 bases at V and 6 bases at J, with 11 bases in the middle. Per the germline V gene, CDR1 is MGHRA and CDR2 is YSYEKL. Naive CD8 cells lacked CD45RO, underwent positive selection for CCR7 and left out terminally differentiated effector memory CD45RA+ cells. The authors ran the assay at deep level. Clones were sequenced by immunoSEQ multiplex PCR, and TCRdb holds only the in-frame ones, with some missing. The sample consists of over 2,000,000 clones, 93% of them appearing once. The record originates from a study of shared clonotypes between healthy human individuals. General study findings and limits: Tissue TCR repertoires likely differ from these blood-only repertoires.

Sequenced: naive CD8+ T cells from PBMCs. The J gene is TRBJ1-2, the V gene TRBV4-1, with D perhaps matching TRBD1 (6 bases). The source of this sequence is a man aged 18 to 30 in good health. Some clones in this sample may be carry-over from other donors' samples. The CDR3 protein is CASSQEQGIDGYTF. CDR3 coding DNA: TGCGCCAGCAGCCAAGAGCAGGGGATCGATGGCTACACCTTC.